This entry lists 8 T cell receptor beta chains sequenced from one sample in a study of CD8 T cells in ankylosing spondylitis. The study's findings and limits: There was a TCR beta motif, made of roughly eight highly homologous variants, that appeared characteristic of ankylosing spondylitis blood.

MiXCR was run by TCRdb on the 5' RACE reads, yielding one entry per CDR3 protein. The table has around 130,000 distinct CDR3 sequences, over 15% seen once; the top ten hold around a third. The antigens these receptors bind are not known. The sample taken for sequencing was blood, either unsorted or a sorted T cell fraction (not recorded which). The source is a male donor with ankylosing spondylitis.

The chain joins TRBV28 to TRBJ2-4; 7 nucleotides line up with TRBD2. Losses at the gene ends were 2 bases for V and 1 base for J; bases not matched to a gene: 5. CDR1 is MDHEN and CDR2 is SYDVKM in the germline V gene. This CDR3 is built from 16 residues. The chain's CDR3 is CASSLVREIAKNIQYF. For the CDR3, the DNA is TGTGCCAGCAGTTTAGTGCGGGAGATTGCCAAAAACATTCAGTACTTC.

This clonotype was detected many times. V is TRBV5-1 and J is TRBJ1-5; unclear D gene. Per germline, CDR1 SGHRS and CDR2 YFSETQ. The CDR3 runs 14 residues. Trimming took off 4 bases at V and 1 base at J, with 9 bases between the two ends. The DNA for the CDR3 is TGCGCCAGCAGCCTGGGTTTGAGCAATCAGCCCCAGCATTTT. Translated, it gives CASSLGLSNQPQHF.

This clonotype was seen only a few times. The V gene is TRBV7-2, the J gene TRBJ2-1; D is ambiguous. Germline values: CDR1 SGHTA, CDR2 FQGNSA. V lost 1 base to trimming and J lost 2 bases, with 6 bases between them. The CDR3 is 14 residues long. CDR3 DNA: TGTGCCAGCAGCTTAGTCCAGGCCTACAATGAGCAGTTCTTC. This encodes CASSLVQAYNEQFF. Filled out from reference TRBV7-2 and TRBJ2-1, the complete variable domain reads GAGVSQSPSNKVTEKGKDVELRCDPISGHTALYWYRQSLGQGLEFLIYFQGNSAPDKSGLPSDRFSAERTGGSVSTLTIQRTQQEDSAVYLCASSLVQAYNEQFFGPGTRLTVL.

The rearrangement joins TRBV7-2 to TRBJ1-1, with 9 positions matching TRBD1. J gave up 2 bases and V 6 bases, and 10 bases lay outside the gene matches. CDR3 length: 16 residues. Germline CDR1 reads SGHTA; CDR2 reads FQGNSA. This CDR3 reads CASRSGTGISNTEAFF. The CDR3 DNA sequence: TGTGCCAGCAGGTCCGGGACAGGGATATCAAACACTGAAGCTTTCTTT.

The gene calls are TRBV12-3 or TRBV12-4 and TRBJ2-7, with D possibly TRBD1 on 6 matching bases. The CDR3 length is 13 residues. V lost 8 bases and J lost 2, with 13 bases in between. This CDR3 reads CASATGATYEQYF. The CDR3 DNA is TGTGCCAGCGCGACAGGAGCTACCTACGAGCAGTACTTC.

The genes are TRBV12-3 or TRBV12-4 and TRBJ2-3; D unclear. This CDR3 contains 15 residues. V was trimmed by 7 bases and J by 1 base, leaving 15 bases between them. This CDR3 is CASTLNFGGTDTQYF. In DNA form, the CDR3 reads TGTGCCAGCACCCTAAATTTCGGAGGCACAGATACGCAGTATTTT.

The rearrangement joins TRBV27 to TRBJ2-7, with D uncertain. The CDR3 totals 15 residues. Germline CDR1 and CDR2: MNHEY and SMNVEV (reference sequence). V lost 2 bases and J lost 0, with 11 bases in between. As DNA, the CDR3 is TGTGCCAGCAGTTTAACGACGGGCAACTCCTACGAGCAGTACTTC. It codes for CASSLTTGNSYEQYF.

This clonotype was picked up a small number of times. This chain joins TRBV9 and TRBJ2-3; D gene uncertain. V was pared by 0 bases and J by 0 bases, with 8 bases between. The CDR3 length is 15 residues. Germline loops: CDR1 SGDLS, CDR2 YYNGEE. The CDR3 DNA follows: TGTGCCAGCAGCGTAGGAACTTTTAGCACAGATACGCAGTATTTT. Translated, it gives CASSVGTFSTDTQYF. Full variable domain (missing parts from reference TRBV9 and TRBJ2-3): DSGVTQTPKHLITATGQRVTLRCSPRSGDLSVYWYQQSLDQGLQFLIQYYNGEERAKGNILERFSAQQFPDLHSELNLSSLELGDSALYFCASSVGTFSTDTQYFGPGTRLTVL.